These 17 T cell receptor beta chains originate from one sample sequenced in a study of T cell repertoires in cytomegalovirus infection. Antigens for these TCRs are unknown. From the reads, TCRdb called clonotypes with MiXCR, one entry per CDR3 protein. The sample has about 130,000 distinct CDR3 sequences; roughly a quarter are singletons. Sequences were obtained from PBMCs, sequenced either directly or after in vitro stimulation (not recorded which). These receptor sequences come from a human donor in good health (CMV status not recorded). Some clones in this sample may be carry-over from other donors' samples.

In its sample, this clonotype was seen a few times. The chain employs TRBV12-3 or TRBV12-4 and TRBJ2-3; 7 bases line up with TRBD1. The CDR3 contains 15 residues. Trimming took 8 bases from V and 3 from J; bases not matched to a gene: 11. CDR3 sequence reads: CASHYTGQRTDTQYF. In DNA, the CDR3 is TGTGCCAGCCACTATACGGGACAGAGAACAGATACGCAGTATTTT.

This clonotype was found many times. CDR3 residues: CASSPGVREQYF. For the CDR3, the DNA is TGTGCCAGCAGTCCGGGAGTACGGGAGCAGTACTTC. V is TRBV28 and J is TRBJ2-7; possibly TRBD2 for D (6 bases). The V gene lost 5 bases and the J gene lost 7 bases, with 12 bases spanning the gap. Looked up from germline, CDR1 is MDHEN and CDR2 is SYDVKM. The CDR3 is 12 residues long.

The table lists this clonotype with many counts. The chain recombines TRBV4-2 with TRBJ1-5, with D uncertain. Trimming shortened V by 0 bases and J by 0 bases, and 15 bases separated the two germline ends. Looked up from germline, CDR1 is LGHNA and CDR2 is YNFKEQ. This CDR3 comprises 18 residues. The DNA for the CDR3 is TGTGCCAGCAGCCAAGAGGAGCAGGAAATATATAGCAATCAGCCCCAGCATTTT. Amino acids: CASSQEEQEIYSNQPQHF.

This clonotype was detected ten times or more. V is TRBV7-8 and J is TRBJ2-2; D remains unclear. CDR3 length: 16 residues. Germline V gene lookup returns CDR1 SGHVS and CDR2 FQNEAQ. V was trimmed by 1 base and J by 3 bases, leaving 12 bases between them. CDR3 residues: CASSLEGSVDTGELFF. The CDR3 coding sequence is TGTGCCAGCAGCTTAGAAGGGTCCGTAGACACCGGGGAGCTGTTTTTT.

In its sample, this clonotype was seen a few times. The chain has TRBV7-2 and TRBJ2-7; tentative D call: TRBD1 (6 bases). The CDR3 has 13 residues. Trimming took 6 bases from V and 3 from J, leaving 12 bases between them. Germline V CDR1 and CDR2: SGHTA, FQGNSA. CDR3 coding DNA: TGTGCCAGCAGTTGGGAAGGGGGCTACGAGCAGTACTTC. This gives the protein CASSWEGGYEQYF.

The table lists this clonotype with a few counts. One end of the junction fails to match germline, which may point to a read error. V gene TRBV6-1 combines with J gene TRBJ2-1; D is possibly TRBD1 or TRBD2 (5 bases each). This CDR3 is 14 amino acids long. CDR1 MNHNS and CDR2 SASEGT come from the germline V gene. The CDR3 protein is CASREGPGTNEQFF. DNA of the CDR3: TGTGCCAGCAGAGAAGGACCGGGGACCAATGAGCAGTTCTTC.

This clonotype was picked up a small number of times. The CDR3: CASSSSLWAEQYV. As DNA, the CDR3 is TGTGCCAGCAGTTCCTCGCTTTGGGCCGAGCAGTACGTC. The chain has TRBV11-2 and TRBJ2-7; D remains unclear. Germline CDR1 is SGHAT and CDR2 is FQNNGV. The CDR3 has 13 residues. V shed 6 bases and J shed 6 bases, with 15 bases lying between them.

This clonotype was detected ten times or more. J is TRBJ1-1 and V is TRBV15, with D uncertain. The CDR3 sequence is 13 residues long. Germline-derived CDR1 and CDR2 are LNHNV and YYDKDF (reference sequence). Trimming removed 5 bases from V and 0 bases from J, with 7 bases in between. The CDR3 region has the DNA TGTGCCACCAGCTGGACCGTGAACACTGAAGCTTTCTTT. Translation: CATSWTVNTEAFF.

The V gene is TRBV28, the J gene TRBJ1-2; D not certain. Looked up from germline, CDR1 is MDHEN and CDR2 is SYDVKM. CDR3 size: 13 residues. V lost 4 bases to trimming and J lost 2 bases, with 8 bases between them. The chain's CDR3 is CASSSTPNYGYTF. CDR3 nucleotide sequence: TGTGCCAGCAGTTCCACCCCGAACTATGGCTACACCTTC.

This clonotype was detected only a few times. The V call is TRBV7-8, the J call TRBJ1-2; unclear D gene. The V gene's germline CDR1 is SGHVS and CDR2 FQNEAQ. The CDR3 has 14 amino acids. Trimming removed 5 bases from V and 6 bases from J, with 16 bases in between. In nucleotides, the CDR3 is TGTGCCAGCAGCCTCTCCCGGGCATCGGATGGCTACACCTTC. Residues: CASSLSRASDGYTF.

This sequence joins TRBV7-9 and TRBJ2-2; 10 positions match TRBD2. The junction had 7 bases not matched to a gene; V was cut back by 5 bases and J by 4 bases. CDR1 and CDR2 from the germline V gene are SEHNR and FQNEAQ (reference sequence). This CDR3 comprises 16 residues. For the CDR3, the DNA is TGTGCCAGCAGCGCCACTAGCGGGACCATCACCGGGGAGCTGTTTTTT. Its protein is CASSATSGTITGELFF.

This clonotype has only a few counts. V and J are TRBV27 and TRBJ2-1; no firm D call. The CDR3 runs to 13 residues. The ends were cut back, 2 bases at V and 6 bases at J, with 8 bases in the middle. Germline-derived CDR1 and CDR2 are MNHEY and SMNVEV (reference sequence). The CDR3 region is CASSLIGGNEQFF. For the CDR3, the DNA is TGTGCCAGCAGTTTAATTGGTGGCAATGAGCAGTTCTTC.

This clonotype turned up a few times. V gene TRBV20-1 combines with J gene TRBJ2-4, with TRBD2 matching over 7 bases. From germline, CDR1 is DFQATT and CDR2 SNEGSKA (reference sequence). V was clipped by 6 bases and J by 9 bases; unmatched bases: 8. The CDR3 has 12 residues. The CDR3 coding sequence is TGCAGTGCGGGACTATCATACTTCATTCAGTACTTC. This codes for CSAGLSYFIQYF.

This chain connects TRBV19 to TRBJ1-4; D may be TRBD1 (5 bases). Per the germline V gene, CDR1 is LNHDA and CDR2 is SQIVND (reference sequence). Trimming shortened V by 8 bases and J by 5 bases, and 15 bases separated the two germline ends. The CDR3 has 14 residues. In nucleotides, the CDR3 is TGTGCCAGTGCAGGGACGACGGGGAATGAAAAACTGTTTTTT. Its translation: CASAGTTGNEKLFF.

Ten or more counts support this clonotype. The CDR3 region is CASSPGTESYNEQFF. The CDR3 region has the DNA TGTGCCAGCAGTCCCGGGACCGAAAGCTACAATGAGCAGTTCTTC. The chain uses TRBV12-3 or TRBV12-4 and TRBJ2-1; D may match TRBD1 or TRBD2 (5 bases each). V was shortened by 5 bases and J by 3 bases, with 14 bases between the two germline ends. The CDR3 runs to 15 residues.

This clonotype was counted only a few times. Here the CDR3 reads CASSVDRGNEQFF. Written as DNA, the CDR3 is TGTGCCAGCAGTGTGGACAGGGGCAATGAGCAGTTCTTC. The chain joins TRBV6-1 to TRBJ2-1, with 9 bases matching TRBD1. This CDR3 comprises 13 residues. CDR1 is MNHNS, CDR2 SASEGT, per germline. V lost 4 bases to trimming and J lost 6 bases; unmatched junction nucleotides: 1.

This clonotype has only a few counts. The chain has TRBV6-2 or TRBV6-3 and TRBJ1-3; D gene unclear. Germline V gene lookup returns CDR1 MNHEY and CDR2 SVGEGT. Deletions cut 0 bases from V and 7 bases from J, with 4 bases between. The CDR3 spans 12 residues. The CDR3 DNA reads TGTGCCAGCAGTTACTCCTGGAACACCATATATTTT. Amino acids: CASSYSWNTIYF.